The entry below describes one T cell receptor (beta chain). Antigen specificity is unknown. This specimen belongs to a study of T cell responses to AZD1222 COVID-19 vaccine. With V trimmed by 6 bases and J by 0 bases, 8 bases remained unmatched. This CDR3 contains 16 residues. Germline V gene lookup returns CDR1 MNHEY and CDR2 SMNVEV (reference sequence). Whole-study findings and limits: Mapped onto spike, vaccine-associated CD4 TCRs spanned it and were dominant at 160-218 and 743-854. Possibly, clonal diversity was underestimated; donors were largely white British and included more females. Nearly half of spike-specific TCRs reportedly target variant regions that are unmutated in the B.1.351 and B.1.1.7 variants.

Clones were read by immunoSEQ multiplex PCR, and TCRdb kept only the in-frame ones, dropping some. The sample contains some 100,000 clones, roughly 87% of which appear only once. The chain joins TRBV27 to TRBJ2-7, with 10 bases matching TRBD1. This clonotype originated in an adult in good health. The material was peripheral blood, obtained on day 0 of AZD1222 vaccination. CDR3 region: CASRPGQGQGSYEQYF. The CDR3 region has the DNA TGTGCCAGCAGGCCGGGACAGGGGCAGGGCTCCTACGAGCAGTACTTC.